This T cell receptor beta chain was documented in a study of T cell repertoires in cytomegalovirus infection (dated by TCRdb to the late 2010s). With regard to the full study: Peptide stimulations targeted recently identified HLA-C-restricted CMV epitopes, whose presentation resists viral immunomodulation, together with well-studied HLA-B-restricted epitopes. The HLA type of each donor mattered for the analysis, because public TCR beta signatures pointed to carriage of CMV infection along with the matching HLA type. Overall study outcomes, separate from this receptor: Cumulative frequency of public TCR beta family members discriminated carriers of CMV infection plus the relevant HLA type in this cohort and an independent approximately 340-donor cohort. The ex vivo response was dominated by HLA-C-restricted CMV-specific TCR beta clonotypes, and the single most frequent clonotype in two of eight donors was supplied by these HLA-C-restricted clonotypes.

The instrument given in TCRdb is Illumina HiSeq 1500. The public reads were run again by TCRdb, first through fastp at Q25 and then through MiXCR, and only productive beta chains were kept. When rows share a CDR3 protein, they turn into one entry using the most common DNA and genes. This sample lists hundreds of thousands of distinct CDR3 sequences; about 33% were detected once. Clones ranked in the top ten supply 18% of the sample. In the paper's terms, the treatment or condition label means: in vitro stimulation with specific CMV peptide epitopes to enrich CMV-specific T cells. The CDR3 numbers 16 residues from cysteine through phenylalanine. Just CDR3 DNA is preserved here, 48 bases in frame from base 1. CDR1 is given as MNHEY and CDR2 as SVGAGI, both from the germline V gene. V lost 4 bases and J lost 1 base; the stretch between them is 14 bases long. In this sample, this clonotype turned up a few times. The target of this receptor is not known. Per-base quality was not reported, and no clone a single base away is much larger than it.

Sample: cultured PBMCs, taken from culture after CMV antigen stimulation. This TCR came from a human donor in good health (CMV status not recorded). Some clones in this sample may be carry-over from other donors' samples. The sequence is built from TRBV6-5 and TRBJ2-1, with the D gene uncertain. The CDR3 has the sequence CASSSSSGRSYNEQFF. The nucleotide sequence is given as TGTGCCAGCAGTTCCTCCTCCGGCAGGTCCTACAATGAGCAGTTCTTC.